The clone carrying this T cell receptor beta chain was seen a few times. The source of the sample is a study of immune reconstitution after stem cell transplant in scleroderma. TCRdb re-analysed the RT-PCR reads in MiXCR, keeping a single row per CDR3 protein. The repertoire has around 5,600 distinct CDR3 sequences, roughly 8% of them found once; the top ten carry 10%. The V gene's germline CDR1 is DFQATT and CDR2 SNEGSKA (reference sequence). V shed 1 base and J 6 bases; nucleotides not matched to a gene: 5. CDR3 size: 13 residues. The TCR comes from a male donor with systemic sclerosis. Sampling took place before or after autologous hematopoietic stem cell transplantation (not recorded which). The rearrangement joins TRBV20-1 to TRBJ1-2; 7 bases map to TRBD1. Here the CDR3 DNA reads TGCAGTGCTAGAGTGACAGGGAGGAATGGCTACACCTTC. This sequence encodes CSARVTGRNGYTF.